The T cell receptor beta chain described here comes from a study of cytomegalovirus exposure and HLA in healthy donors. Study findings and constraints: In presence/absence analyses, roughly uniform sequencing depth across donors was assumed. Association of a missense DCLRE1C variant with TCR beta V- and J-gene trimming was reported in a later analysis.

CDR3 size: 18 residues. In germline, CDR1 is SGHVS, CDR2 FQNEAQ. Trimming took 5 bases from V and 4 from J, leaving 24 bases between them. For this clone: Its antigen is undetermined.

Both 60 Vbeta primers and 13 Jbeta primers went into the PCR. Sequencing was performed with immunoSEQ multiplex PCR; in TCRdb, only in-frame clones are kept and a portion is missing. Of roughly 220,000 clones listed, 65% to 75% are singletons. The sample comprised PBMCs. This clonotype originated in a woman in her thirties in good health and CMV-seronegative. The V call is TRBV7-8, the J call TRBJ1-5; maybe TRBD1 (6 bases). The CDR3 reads CASSAYTRATGRNQPQHF. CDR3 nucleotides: TGTGCCAGCAGCGCCTATACTAGAGCGACAGGCCGTAATCAGCCCCAGCATTTT.